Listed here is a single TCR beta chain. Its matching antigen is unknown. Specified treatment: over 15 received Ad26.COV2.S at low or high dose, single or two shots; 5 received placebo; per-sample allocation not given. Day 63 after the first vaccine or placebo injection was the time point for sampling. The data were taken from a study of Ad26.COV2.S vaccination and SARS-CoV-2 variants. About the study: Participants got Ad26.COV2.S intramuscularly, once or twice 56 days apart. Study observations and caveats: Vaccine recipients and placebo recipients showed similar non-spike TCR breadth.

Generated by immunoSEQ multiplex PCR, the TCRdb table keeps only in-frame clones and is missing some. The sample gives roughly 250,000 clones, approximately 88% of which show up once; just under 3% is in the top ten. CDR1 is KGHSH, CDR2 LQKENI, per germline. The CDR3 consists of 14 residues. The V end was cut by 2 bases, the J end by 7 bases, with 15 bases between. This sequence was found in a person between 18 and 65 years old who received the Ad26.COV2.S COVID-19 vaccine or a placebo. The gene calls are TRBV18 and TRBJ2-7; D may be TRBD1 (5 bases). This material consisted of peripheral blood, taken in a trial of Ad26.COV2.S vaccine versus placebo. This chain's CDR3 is CASSPDIGAREQYV. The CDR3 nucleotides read TGTGCCAGCTCACCAGATATAGGGGCGAGGGAGCAGTACGTC.